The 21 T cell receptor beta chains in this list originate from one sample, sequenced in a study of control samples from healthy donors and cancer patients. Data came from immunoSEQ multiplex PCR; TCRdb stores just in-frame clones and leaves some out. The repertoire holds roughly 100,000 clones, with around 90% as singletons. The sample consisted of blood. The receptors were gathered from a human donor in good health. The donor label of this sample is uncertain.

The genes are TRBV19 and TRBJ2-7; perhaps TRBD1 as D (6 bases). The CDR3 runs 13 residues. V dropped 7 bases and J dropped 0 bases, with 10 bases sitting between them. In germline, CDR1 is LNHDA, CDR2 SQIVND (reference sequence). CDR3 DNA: TGTGCCAGTAAGGGGGATCGCTCCTACGAGCAGTACTTC. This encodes CASKGDRSYEQYF.

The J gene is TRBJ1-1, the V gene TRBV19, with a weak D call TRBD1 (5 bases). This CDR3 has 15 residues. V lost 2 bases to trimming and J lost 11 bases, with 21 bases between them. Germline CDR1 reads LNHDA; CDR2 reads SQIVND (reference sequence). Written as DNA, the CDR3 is TGTGCCAGTAGTATACGGGGCCCCACGGCTTGGAATGCTTTCTTT. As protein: CASSIRGPTAWNAFF.

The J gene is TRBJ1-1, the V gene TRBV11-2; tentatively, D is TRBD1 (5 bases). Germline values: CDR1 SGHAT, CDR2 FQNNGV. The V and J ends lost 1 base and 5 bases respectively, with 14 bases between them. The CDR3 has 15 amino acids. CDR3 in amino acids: CASSLARAGGTEAFF. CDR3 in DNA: TGTGCCAGCAGCTTAGCCAGGGCCGGGGGGACTGAAGCTTTCTTT.

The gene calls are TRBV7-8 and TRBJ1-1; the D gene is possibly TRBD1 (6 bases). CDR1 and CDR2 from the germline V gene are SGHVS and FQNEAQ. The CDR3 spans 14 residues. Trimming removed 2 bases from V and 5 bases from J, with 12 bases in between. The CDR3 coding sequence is TGTGCCAGCAGCTTAATGGGGGCCAGGACTGAAGCTTTCTTT. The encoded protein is CASSLMGARTEAFF.

The CDR3 nucleotides read TGTGCCAGCAGCCCACGACAGACCTCTAATGAAAAACTGTTTTTT. This encodes CASSPRQTSNEKLFF. The chain has TRBV11-2 and TRBJ1-4, with a possible D match to TRBD1 (5 bases). CDR3 length: 15 residues. Germline values: CDR1 SGHAT, CDR2 FQNNGV. V was trimmed by 5 bases and J by 3 bases, leaving 13 bases between them.

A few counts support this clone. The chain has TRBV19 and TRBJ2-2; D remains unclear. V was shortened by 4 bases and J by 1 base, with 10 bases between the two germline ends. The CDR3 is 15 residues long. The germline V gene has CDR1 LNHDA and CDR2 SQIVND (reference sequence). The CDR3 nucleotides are TGTGCCAGTAGTAGACCAGGAAAGAACACCGGGGAGCTGTTTTTT. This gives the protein CASSRPGKNTGELFF.

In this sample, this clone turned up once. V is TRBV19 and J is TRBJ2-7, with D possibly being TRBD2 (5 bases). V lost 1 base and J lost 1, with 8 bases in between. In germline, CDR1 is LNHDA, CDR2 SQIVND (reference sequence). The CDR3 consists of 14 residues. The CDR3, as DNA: TGTGCCAGTAGTATAGGGCCGGGGTCCTACGAGCAGTACGTC. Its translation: CASSIGPGSYEQYV.

The CDR3 loop is CASSFAGAANEKLFF. The CDR3 bases are TGTGCCAGCAGTTTCGCGGGGGCCGCTAATGAAAAACTGTTTTTT. The genes are TRBV28 and TRBJ1-4, with D possibly being TRBD1 (6 bases). CDR3 length equals 15 residues. Looked up from germline, CDR1 is MDHEN and CDR2 is SYDVKM. V was clipped by 3 bases and J by 3 bases, with 11 bases between them.

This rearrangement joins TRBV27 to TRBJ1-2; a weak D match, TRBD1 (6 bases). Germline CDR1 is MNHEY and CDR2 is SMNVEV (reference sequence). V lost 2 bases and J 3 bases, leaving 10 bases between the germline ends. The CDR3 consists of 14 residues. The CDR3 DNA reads TGTGCCAGCAGTTTAATGGGGGGCCACTATGGCTACACCTTC. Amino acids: CASSLMGGHYGYTF.

CDR3 sequence: CASVPLGGANTGELFF. The CDR3 DNA is TGTGCCAGCGTCCCCCTGGGGGGGGCGAACACCGGGGAGCTGTTTTTT. V gene TRBV27 combines with J gene TRBJ2-2; 7 bases map to TRBD2. There are 16 residues in the CDR3. V gave up 8 bases and J gave up 0 bases; unmatched junction bases: 9. Germline CDR1 reads MNHEY; CDR2 reads SMNVEV (reference sequence).

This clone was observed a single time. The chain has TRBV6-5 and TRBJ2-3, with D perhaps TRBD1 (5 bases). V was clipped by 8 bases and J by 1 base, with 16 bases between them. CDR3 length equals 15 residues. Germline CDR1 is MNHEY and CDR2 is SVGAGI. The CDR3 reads CASSVAGMGTDTQYF. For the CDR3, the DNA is TGTGCCAGCTCCGTGGCAGGGATGGGCACAGATACGCAGTATTTT.

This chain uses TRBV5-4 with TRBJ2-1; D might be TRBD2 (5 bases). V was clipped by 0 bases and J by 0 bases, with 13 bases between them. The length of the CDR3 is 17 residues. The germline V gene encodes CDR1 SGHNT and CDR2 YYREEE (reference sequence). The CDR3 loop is CASSLDTRVSSYNEQFF. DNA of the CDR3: TGTGCCAGCAGCTTGGATACGCGGGTCAGCTCCTACAATGAGCAGTTCTTC.

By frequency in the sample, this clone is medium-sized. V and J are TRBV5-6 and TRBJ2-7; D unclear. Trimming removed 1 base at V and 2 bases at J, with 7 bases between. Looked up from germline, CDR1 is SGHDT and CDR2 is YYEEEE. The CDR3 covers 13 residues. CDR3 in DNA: TGTGCCAGCAGCTTGATATCAACCTACGAGCAGTACGTC. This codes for CASSLISTYEQYV.

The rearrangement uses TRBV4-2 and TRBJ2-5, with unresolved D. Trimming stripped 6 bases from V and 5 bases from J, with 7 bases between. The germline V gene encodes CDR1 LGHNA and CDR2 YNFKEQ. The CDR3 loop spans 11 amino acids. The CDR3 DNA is TGTGCCAGCAGTGGGGATGAGACCCAGTACTTC. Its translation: CASSGDETQYF.

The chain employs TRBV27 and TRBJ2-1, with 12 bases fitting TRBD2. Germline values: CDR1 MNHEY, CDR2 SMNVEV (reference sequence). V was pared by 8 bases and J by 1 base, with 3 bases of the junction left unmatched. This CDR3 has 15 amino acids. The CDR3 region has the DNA TGTGCCAGCCAACTAGCGGGGGGTTCCTACAATGAGCAGTTCTTC. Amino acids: CASQLAGGSYNEQFF.

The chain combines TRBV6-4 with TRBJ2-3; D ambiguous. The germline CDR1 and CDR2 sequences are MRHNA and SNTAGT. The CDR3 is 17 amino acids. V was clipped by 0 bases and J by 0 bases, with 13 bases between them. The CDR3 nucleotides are TGTGCCAGCAGTGACTCGATACAAGGCCAGAGCACAGATACGCAGTATTTT. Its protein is CASSDSIQGQSTDTQYF.

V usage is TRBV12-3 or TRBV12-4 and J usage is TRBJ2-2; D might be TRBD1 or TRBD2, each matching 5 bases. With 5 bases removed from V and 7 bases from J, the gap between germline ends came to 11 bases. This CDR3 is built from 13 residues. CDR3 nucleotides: TGTGCCAGCAGTAGAGGGGAGCACGGGGAGCTGTTTTTT. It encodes CASSRGEHGELFF.

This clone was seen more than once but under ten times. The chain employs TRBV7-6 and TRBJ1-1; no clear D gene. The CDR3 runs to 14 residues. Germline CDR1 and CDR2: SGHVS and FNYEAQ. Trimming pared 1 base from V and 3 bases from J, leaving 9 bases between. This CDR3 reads CASSLDLGDTEAFF. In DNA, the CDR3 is TGTGCCAGCAGCTTAGACCTAGGAGACACTGAAGCTTTCTTT.

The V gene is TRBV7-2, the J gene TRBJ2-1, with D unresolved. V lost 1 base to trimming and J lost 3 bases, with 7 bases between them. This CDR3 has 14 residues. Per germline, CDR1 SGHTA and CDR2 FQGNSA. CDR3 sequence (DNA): TGTGCCAGCAGCTTAGTCCAAGGCTACAATGAGCAGTTCTTC. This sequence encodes CASSLVQGYNEQFF.

The chain's CDR3 is CASNPGSNYGYTF. The CDR3 nucleotides read TGTGCCAGCAATCCAGGGTCTAACTATGGCTACACCTTC. V gene TRBV12-3 or TRBV12-4 combines with J gene TRBJ1-2, with D maybe TRBD1 (5 bases). Trimming took off 7 bases at V and 0 bases at J, with 9 bases between the two ends. The CDR3 runs to 13 residues.

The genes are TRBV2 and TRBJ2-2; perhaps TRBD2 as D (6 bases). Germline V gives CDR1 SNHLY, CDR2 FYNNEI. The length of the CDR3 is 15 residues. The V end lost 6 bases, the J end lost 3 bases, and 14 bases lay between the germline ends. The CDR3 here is CASRLAGADTGELFF. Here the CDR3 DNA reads TGTGCCAGCAGACTAGCCGGGGCCGACACCGGGGAGCTGTTTTTT.